These 12 T cell receptor beta chains came from one sample sequenced in a study of blood T cell repertoires in COVID-19 (dated by TCRdb to about 2020). The method was the immunoSEQ multiplex PCR assay. The clones in this table, taken by TCRdb from immuneACCESS, are in-frame only. Not every clone is retained; where verified, under half of the shortfall comes from an unresolved V gene, and the cause of the rest is unknown. Within this sample are about 180,000 clones, with roughly 88% of them counted one time only. Together, the top ten hold over 12% of the sample. Sequenced sample: PBMCs or T cells enriched from blood (not recorded which). The receptors here all came from a man aged 50-60 years who had recovered from COVID-19.

The rearrangement uses TRBV5-1 and TRBJ2-3; perhaps D is TRBD1 or TRBD2 (6 bases each). This CDR3 spans 14 amino acids. Between the trimmed V and J ends, which lost 4 bases and 2 bases, there was a span of 11 bases. Germline V gives CDR1 SGHRS, CDR2 YFSETQ. The CDR3 spells CASSMGGLTDTQYF. The DNA of the CDR3 is TGCGCCAGCAGCATGGGGGGCCTCACAGATACGCAGTATTTT.

V gene TRBV2 combines with J gene TRBJ1-6, with TRBD1 as a possible D gene (5 bases). The CDR3 length is 12 residues. V was shortened by 10 bases and J by 10 bases, with 14 bases between the two germline ends. In germline, CDR1 is SNHLY, CDR2 FYNNEI. The CDR3 spells CATQGEVSPLHF. DNA for the CDR3: TGTGCCACACAAGGGGAGGTATCACCCCTCCACTTT.

The rearrangement uses TRBV9 and TRBJ1-6, with D perhaps matching TRBD1 (6 bases). The germline CDR1 and CDR2 sequences are SGDLS and YYNGEE. V lost 3 bases and J 2 bases, leaving 12 bases between the germline ends. There are 16 residues in the CDR3. The CDR3 coding sequence is TGTGCCAGCAGCGGGGAACAGGGAACCTATAATTCACCCCTCCACTTT. Translation: CASSGEQGTYNSPLHF.

The chain links TRBV5-6 to TRBJ1-2; no reliable D call. Trimming removed 4 bases at V and 5 bases at J, with 12 bases between. The CDR3 loop spans 13 amino acids. Germline-derived CDR1 and CDR2 are SGHDT and YYEEEE. Here the CDR3 reads CASSRRQEYGYTF. For the CDR3, the DNA is TGTGCCAGCAGCCGAAGGCAGGAATATGGCTACACCTTC.

CDR3 DNA: TGCGCCAGCAGCTTGTTTGGTGGGACAGAGAACTATGGCTACACCTTC. This translates into CASSLFGGTENYGYTF. This chain uses TRBV5-1 with TRBJ1-2, with 7 bases that match TRBD1. The CDR3 has 16 residues. J gave up 2 bases and V 1 base, and 8 bases lay outside the gene matches. Germline CDR1 is SGHRS and CDR2 is YFSETQ.

The chain employs TRBV29-1 and TRBJ1-3; tentatively, D is TRBD1 (6 bases). CDR3 size: 13 residues. Trimming stripped 6 bases from V and 1 base from J, with 10 bases between. Germline CDR1 reads SQVTM; CDR2 reads ANQGSEA. CDR3 region: CSVQQGSGNTIYF. In nucleotides, the CDR3 is TGCAGCGTCCAACAGGGATCTGGAAACACCATATATTTT.

The rearrangement joins TRBV5-1 to TRBJ2-3, with TRBD2 matching 8 bases. CDR1 is SGHRS and CDR2 is YFSETQ in the germline V gene. CDR3 length: 17 amino acids. Trimming took 3 bases from V and 6 from J; bases not matched to a gene: 15. The DNA for the CDR3 is TGCGCCAGCAGCTCCTCTGGCTACGGGGGGGCATTGGATACGCAGTATTTT. It yields the protein CASSSSGYGGALDTQYF.

V is TRBV6-5 and J is TRBJ2-4; TRBD1 is a possible D gene (6 bases). Trimming stripped 2 bases from V and 3 bases from J, with 11 bases between. There are 15 residues in the CDR3. Germline V gives CDR1 MNHEY, CDR2 SVGAGI. The CDR3 here is CASSYGRGNKNIQYF. In nucleotides, the CDR3 is TGTGCCAGCAGTTACGGCAGGGGCAACAAAAACATTCAGTACTTC.

V gene TRBV5-1 combines with J gene TRBJ2-1; 8 bases match TRBD1. The CDR3 spans 15 residues. Germline V gene sequence: CDR1 SGHRS, CDR2 YFSETQ. The V segment lost 4 bases and the J segment 5 bases; nucleotides outside the gene matches: 8. CDR3 bases: TGCGCCAGCAGCCTCGGGGGACAGGTCAACAATGAGCAGTTCTTC. The encoded protein is CASSLGGQVNNEQFF.

This clone was observed a single time. The chain uses TRBV3-1 (or the pseudogene TRBV3-2) and TRBJ2-7; D gene ambiguous. CDR1 is LGHDT, CDR2 YNNKEL, per germline (reference sequence). V lost 1 base and J lost 3, with 4 bases in between. The CDR3 length is 12 residues. CDR3 coding DNA: TGTGCCAGCAGCCAAGTAATCTACGAGCAGTACTTC. It specifies CASSQVIYEQYF.

A word on this clone: One end of the junction fails to match germline, which may point to a read error. The rearrangement links TRBV5-4 to TRBJ2-3, with 9 bases matching TRBD2. The CDR3 is 16 amino acids. Germline values: CDR1 SGHNT, CDR2 YYREEE (reference sequence). The CDR3 DNA follows: TGTGCCAGCACCTTGGGGCTAGCGGGGTTTGAAGATACGCAGTATTTT. Amino acids: CASTLGLAGFEDTQYF.

The chain carries TRBV30 and TRBJ1-4; D is perhaps TRBD1 (5 bases). The CDR3 extends over 15 amino acids. The germline V and J ends were trimmed by 5 bases and 3 bases, with 16 bases remaining between them. CDR1 and CDR2 (germline): GTSNPN, SVGIG (reference sequence). CDR3 nucleotides: TGTGCCTGGGGTGGTAAAGGGGTCCCTAATGAAAAACTGTTTTTT. Encoded protein: CAWGGKGVPNEKLFF.